This T cell receptor (beta chain) was identified in a study of a mutant IDH1 vaccine in newly diagnosed glioma. The V end was cut by 5 bases, the J end by 3 bases, with 10 bases between. The CDR3 length is 13 residues. Germline values: CDR1 MNHEY, CDR2 SMNVEV (reference sequence). Clones were sequenced by immunoSEQ multiplex PCR, and TCRdb holds only the in-frame ones, with some missing. The top ten hold under 4.5% of the sample, which has about 59,000 clones, roughly 87% seen once. This sample's time point: week 47, end of study. The content of each vaccine dose was 300 ug of mutant IDH1 20-mer peptide, and topical imiquimod accompanied it. As for this clone: Its antigen is unidentified.

Sample: PBMCs, taken from a glioma patient whose treatment included an IDH1 peptide vaccine. The origin of this receptor is a man aged 30 to 45 with glioma. The chain uses TRBV27 and TRBJ1-2; D not certain. The CDR3 DNA reads TGTGCCAGCAGTGGTCAGGCCTACTATGGCTACACCTTC. This codes for CASSGQAYYGYTF.